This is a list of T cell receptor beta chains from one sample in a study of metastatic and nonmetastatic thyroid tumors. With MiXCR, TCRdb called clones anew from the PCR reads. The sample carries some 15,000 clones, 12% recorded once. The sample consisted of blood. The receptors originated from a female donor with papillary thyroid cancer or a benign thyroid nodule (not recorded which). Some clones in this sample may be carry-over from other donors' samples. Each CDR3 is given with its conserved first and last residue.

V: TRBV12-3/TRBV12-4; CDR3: CASSPGPYNSPLHF
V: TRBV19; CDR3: CASSIGTLNTEAFF
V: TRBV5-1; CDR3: CASRGTGYYEQYF
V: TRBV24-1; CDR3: CATSDPTGPTDTQYF
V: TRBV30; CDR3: CAWSVHGSSSEQYF
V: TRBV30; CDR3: CAWGQGQNTEAFF
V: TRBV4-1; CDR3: CASSQDLGISPPLHF
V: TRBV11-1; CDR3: CASSRTLGQQETQCF
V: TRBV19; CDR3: CASRYQGAGDTQYF
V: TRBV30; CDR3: CAWTGADTQYF
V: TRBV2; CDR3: CASSDSRLAGEVETQYF
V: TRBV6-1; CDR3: CASSPDRGSQQQHF
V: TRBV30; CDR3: CAWSSRDSFTDTQYF
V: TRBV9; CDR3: CASSVGTDNYEQYF
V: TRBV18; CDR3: CASSLDRLNTEAFF
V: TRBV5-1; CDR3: CASSPAGSTDTQYF